A selection of T cell receptor beta chains follows, all from one sample in a study of identical twins. TCRdb reanalysed the 5' RACE reads using MiXCR and keeps one entry per CDR3 protein. The sample shows roughly 470,000 distinct CDR3 sequences, 14% of them seen only once. This sample was shared with a second study, whose subject was yellow fever vaccine responses in identical twins.

Sequencing input: CD4+ T cells sorted from blood. These receptors came from a woman in her late teens or twenties in good health. Each CDR3 is given with its conserved first and last residue. D genes are given only for firm matches. Not all rows give a size; the values are once, few, many and, for expanded clones, a class.

TRBJ2-1	few	TRBD1	TRBV20-1	CSANDPGTGSDNEQFF	TGCAGTGCAAACGACCCCGGGACAGGGTCAGACAATGAGCAGTTCTTC
TRBJ2-1	-	-	TRBV6-1	CASSRRSKEEQFF	TGTGCCAGCAGCCGCCGGTCGAAGGAGGAGCAGTTCTTC
TRBJ1-1	-	TRBD1	TRBV18	CASSRGQGGAEAFF	TGTGCCAGCTCTCGCGGACAGGGAGGGGCTGAAGCTTTCTTT
TRBJ2-5	few	TRBD2	TRBV10-3	CAISETKGTSKETQYF	TGTGCCATCAGTGAAACAAAGGGGACTAGTAAGGAGACCCAGTACTTC
TRBJ2-5	few	-	TRBV6-5	CASSYGTAGRETQYF	TGTGCCAGCAGTTACGGGACAGCCGGGAGGGAGACCCAGTACTTC
TRBJ2-1	-	TRBD2	TRBV20-1	CSARDEDSGSSEQFF	TGCAGTGCTAGAGATGAGGATAGCGGGAGCTCTGAGCAGTTCTTC
TRBJ2-1	-	TRBD2	TRBV7-8	CASSDPGLAGVEQFF	TGTGCCAGCAGCGACCCGGGACTAGCGGGAGTAGAGCAGTTCTTC
TRBJ2-1	-	TRBD2	TRBV11-2	CASSLRFGRASGSGNEQFF	TGTGCCAGCAGCTTAAGGTTTGGCCGGGCTAGCGGGAGCGGGAATGAGCAGTTCTTC
TRBJ2-5	many	-	TRBV29-1	CSVDYETQYF	TGCAGCGTTGATTATGAGACCCAGTACTTC
TRBJ2-1	few	TRBD1	TRBV11-1	CASSLVLSGGRNEQFF	TGTGCCAGCAGCTTAGTTTTGTCAGGGGGTCGGAATGAGCAGTTCTTC
TRBJ2-2	-	-	TRBV19	CASSKGEQGTGELFF	TGTGCCAGTAGTAAAGGAGAACAGGGCACCGGGGAGCTGTTTTTT
TRBJ2-7	few	-	TRBV27	CASTSPGEQPAYEQYF	TGTGCCAGCACTAGTCCCGGTGAGCAACCCGCCTACGAGCAGTACTTC
TRBJ2-3	many	TRBD2	TRBV20-1	CSAGGGAYTQYF	TGCAGTGCTGGCGGGGGGGCATATACGCAGTATTTT
TRBJ2-4	few	TRBD2	TRBV7-2	CASRGLAGGNIQYF	TGTGCCAGCAGGGGACTAGCGGGAGGAAACATTCAGTACTTC
TRBJ2-2	few	TRBD2	TRBV6-1	CASRLAGGPAGELFF	TGTGCCAGCAGGCTAGCGGGGGGGCCGGCCGGGGAGCTGTTTTTT
TRBJ2-1	many	-	TRBV5-1	CASSRPVGDTDNEQFF	TGCGCCAGCAGCCGGCCAGTAGGAGATACTGACAATGAGCAGTTCTTC
TRBJ2-1	many	-	TRBV5-1	CASASSRGAVYDEQFF	TGCGCCAGCGCTTCAAGTCGGGGGGCTGTTTACGATGAGCAGTTCTTC
TRBJ1-6	-	-	TRBV12-3/TRBV12-4	CASSKKGDSPLHF	TGTGCCAGCAGCAAGAAAGGGGATTCACCCCTCCACTTT
TRBJ2-1	-	-	TRBV28	CASGSTGRGYYNEQFF	TGTGCCAGCGGGTCCACGGGGCGGGGTTACTACAATGAGCAGTTCTTC
TRBJ2-1	few	TRBD2	TRBV7-9	CASSLSAGGGYNEQFF	TGTGCCAGCAGCTTATCCGCGGGAGGGGGTTACAATGAGCAGTTCTTC
TRBJ2-5	-	-	TRBV5-1	CASSLRQGHQETQYF	TGCGCCAGCAGCTTGAGACAAGGGCACCAAGAGACCCAGTACTTC
TRBJ2-2	-	TRBD1	TRBV6-1	CASYRGRNTGELFF	TGTGCCAGCTACAGGGGAAGGAACACCGGGGAGCTGTTTTTT
TRBJ1-4	many	TRBD1	TRBV6-1	CASSEDIRTGKEKLFF	TGTGCCAGCAGTGAAGACATCCGGACAGGGAAGGAAAAACTGTTTTTT
TRBJ2-1	-	TRBD2	TRBV6-2/TRBV6-3	CASSWQRGTYNEQFF	TGTGCCAGCTCTTGGCAGCGGGGGACCTACAATGAGCAGTTCTTC
TRBJ2-1	-	-	TRBV5-1	CASSPPGTFEVF	TGCGCCAGCAGCCCGCCGGGCACCTTCGAAGTCTTC
TRBJ1-5	many	-	TRBV12-3/TRBV12-4	CASSLRQPNQPQHF	TGTGCCAGCAGTCTGAGACAGCCCAATCAGCCCCAGCATTTT
TRBJ2-7	many	-	TRBV29-1	CSVSQGWSYEQYF	TGCAGCGTTAGCCAGGGGTGGTCCTACGAGCAGTACTTC
TRBJ2-1	few	TRBD2	TRBV6-2/TRBV6-3	CASRDALAGWSSYNEQFF	TGTGCCAGCAGAGATGCACTAGCGGGTTGGAGCTCCTACAATGAGCAGTTCTTC
TRBJ1-5	few	-	TRBV7-9	CASSFSGDQPQHF	TGTGCCAGCAGCTTTTCAGGGGATCAGCCCCAGCATTTT
TRBJ2-7	few	TRBD1	TRBV12-3/TRBV12-4	CASSSLGWQGAAEQYF	TGTGCCAGCAGTTCGTTGGGGTGGCAGGGGGCTGCCGAGCAGTACTTC
TRBJ2-7	few	TRBD1	TRBV2	CASRGQGKKVLVEQYF	TGTGCCAGCAGGGGACAGGGGAAAAAGGTCCTCGTCGAGCAGTACTTC
TRBJ2-3	-	-	TRBV7-8	CASSLSGTQSTDTQYF	TGTGCCAGCAGCCTTTCGGGGACCCAGAGCACAGATACGCAGTATTTT
TRBJ2-2	few	-	TRBV9	CASSVGSVSGELFF	TGTGCCAGCAGCGTAGGTTCGGTGAGCGGGGAGCTGTTTTTT
TRBJ2-1	few	-	TRBV5-1	CASSLDVSEQFF	TGCGCCAGCAGCTTGGATGTCAGTGAGCAGTTCTTC
TRBJ2-7	many	-	TRBV3-1	CASSRRYEQYF	TGTGCCAGCAGCCGCCGCTACGAGCAGTACTTC
TRBJ1-3	many	TRBD1	TRBV7-2	CASSPRTGEVYTIYF	TGTGCCAGCAGCCCCCGGACAGGGGAAGTATACACCATATATTTT
TRBJ2-1	many	TRBD2	TRBV28	CASSFAGGGYNEQFF	TGTGCCAGCAGTTTCGCGGGAGGAGGCTACAATGAGCAGTTCTTC
TRBJ2-1	-	-	TRBV12-3/TRBV12-4	CASSLTPLTGYNYNEQFF	TGTGCCAGCAGTTTGACCCCTCTTACGGGGTATAACTACAATGAGCAGTTCTTC
TRBJ2-7	few	-	TRBV3-1	CASSQKHGYEQYF	TGTGCCAGCAGCCAAAAACACGGCTACGAGCAGTACTTC
TRBJ1-5	-	TRBD1	TRBV12-3/TRBV12-4	CASSMGPGGNQPQHF	TGTGCCAGCAGTATGGGGCCAGGGGGTAATCAGCCCCAGCATTTT
TRBJ1-1	many	-	TRBV5-1	CASSFTGPNTEAFF	TGCGCCAGCAGCTTTACCGGGCCGAACACTGAAGCTTTCTTT
TRBJ1-4	few	-	TRBV21-1	CASSKVIFPGSESEKLFF	TGTGCCAGCAGCAAAGTCATCTTTCCGGGGTCGGAGAGTGAAAAACTGTTTTTT
TRBJ1-5	many	-	TRBV7-8	CASSLNRANQPQHF	TGTGCCAGCAGCTTAAACAGGGCCAATCAGCCCCAGCATTTT
TRBJ2-5	many	-	TRBV4-2	CASSRLVGGRETQETQYF	TGTGCCAGCAGCCGGCTTGTCGGGGGCAGGGAGACCCAAGAGACCCAGTACTTC
TRBJ2-7	few	-	TRBV21-1	CASSKSGLPLSYEQYF	TGTGCCAGCAGCAAATCCGGACTACCCTTATCCTACGAGCAGTACTTC
TRBJ2-2	-	-	TRBV20-1	CSARDLRGTNTGELSF	TGCAGTGCTAGAGATCTAAGGGGCACGAACACCGGGGAGCTGTCTTTT
TRBJ2-3	few	TRBD2	TRBV29-1	CSVEAYPLLAGVDTQYF	TGCAGCGTGGAGGCATATCCCCTACTAGCGGGAGTGGATACGCAGTATTTT
TRBJ1-2	-	-	TRBV6-1	CASSVQGTYGYTF	TGTGCCAGCAGCGTTCAGGGAACCTATGGCTACACCTTC
TRBJ2-2	-	-	TRBV28	CASSLNMNTGELFF	TGTGCCAGCAGTCTTAATATGAACACCGGGGAGCTGTTTTTT
TRBJ2-6	-	-	TRBV5-4	CASSFPSGANVLTF	TGTGCCAGCAGCTTCCCCTCTGGGGCCAACGTCCTGACTTTC